The 20 T cell receptor beta chains below were found in one sample sequenced in a study of T cell changes during pregnancy in multiple sclerosis. Here immunoSEQ multiplex PCR was the method, and the copy in TCRdb shows in-frame clones only, minus some. The data show under 70,000 clones, roughly 91% seen once. Material: peripheral blood, obtained after pregnancy. The origin of the receptors is a female donor in good health, enrolled as a control in a pregnancy study.

This clone was detected ten times or more. This chain links TRBV5-1 with TRBJ1-4, with 8 positions matching TRBD1. This CDR3 is built from 15 residues. Trimming at V came to 2 bases and at J to 5 bases, leaving 5 bases not matched to a gene. Per germline, CDR1 SGHRS and CDR2 YFSETQ. The CDR3 protein is CASSFAGGWNEKLFF. The CDR3, as DNA: TGCGCCAGCAGCTTTGCAGGGGGCTGGAATGAAAAACTGTTTTTT.

This chain uses TRBV7-2 with TRBJ2-1; 13 nucleotides match TRBD2. The CDR3 is 13 residues long. The V segment lost 5 bases and the J segment 10 bases; nucleotides outside the gene matches: 2. The germline CDR1 and CDR2 sequences are SGHTA and FQGNSA. The CDR3 loop reads CASSLGLAGEQFF. DNA for the CDR3: TGTGCCAGCAGCCTGGGACTAGCGGGGGAGCAGTTCTTC.

V and J are TRBV7-3 and TRBJ1-1; 7 bases match TRBD1. The CDR3 is 13 amino acids. Trimming cost V 5 bases and J 4 bases; bases outside gene matches: 4. Germline lookup yields CDR1 SGHTA and CDR2 FQGTGA. CDR3 in amino acids: CASSPTGATEAFF. CDR3 DNA: TGTGCCAGCAGCCCCACAGGGGCCACTGAAGCTTTCTTT.

The CDR3 bases are TGTGCCAGCAGCCAAGAACTAGCGGGGGGGGCTAGCACAGATACGCAGTATTTT. Encoded protein: CASSQELAGGASTDTQYF. The chain combines TRBV4-2 with TRBJ2-3; TRBD2 matches 13 bases. The CDR3 is 18 residues long. V lost 0 bases, J lost 0 bases, and 3 bases stayed unmatched. In germline, CDR1 is LGHNA, CDR2 YNFKEQ.

This clone is a singleton in its sample. The CDR3 reads CASSLDSSSYEQYF. Here the CDR3 DNA reads TGCGCCAGCAGCTTGGACAGTAGCTCCTACGAGCAGTACTTC. The chain combines TRBV5-1 with TRBJ2-7; D is unclear. This CDR3 contains 14 residues. The V gene lost 0 bases and the J gene lost 0 bases, with 7 bases spanning the gap. Per germline, CDR1 SGHRS and CDR2 YFSETQ.

The rearrangement joins TRBV7-2 to TRBJ2-1; TRBD2 matches at 9 bases. The CDR3 covers 18 residues. Germline CDR1 reads SGHTA; CDR2 reads FQGNSA. Germline trimming cut 1 base from V and 0 bases from J; bases unmatched to any gene: 7. DNA for the CDR3: TGTGCCAGCAGCTTAGAGGCGGGAGGGCCGAGCTCCTACAATGAGCAGTTCTTC. This gives the protein CASSLEAGGPSSYNEQFF. Variable domain in full (rest from reference TRBV7-2 and TRBJ2-1): GAGVSQSPSNKVTEKGKDVELRCDPISGHTALYWYRQSLGQGLEFLIYFQGNSAPDKSGLPSDRFSAERTGGSVSTLTIQRTQQEDSAVYLCASSLEAGGPSSYNEQFFGPGTRLTVL.

V usage is TRBV18 and J usage is TRBJ2-7; the match to TRBD1 covers 9 bases. Germline values: CDR1 KGHSH, CDR2 LQKENI. The CDR3 totals 16 residues. With 6 bases clipped from V and 5 bases from J, the junction kept 14 bases outside the gene matches. The CDR3 here is CASSLKLGQGFHEQYF. The CDR3 bases are TGTGCCAGCTCCCTTAAATTGGGACAGGGTTTCCACGAGCAGTACTTC.

This chain connects TRBV5-8 to TRBJ2-1, with 13 bases lining up with TRBD2. The CDR3 consists of 16 residues. Germline CDR1 SGHTS, CDR2 YDEGEE. Unmatched junction bases numbered 7, after V lost 4 bases and J lost 6 bases. CDR3 DNA sequence: TGTGCCAGCAGCCCAACACTAGCGGGGGGGCGCAATGAGCAGTTCTTC. Translating it yields CASSPTLAGGRNEQFF.

This chain joins TRBV6-5 and TRBJ2-7, with 7 bases aligning to TRBD1. This CDR3 has 14 residues. Trimming took 4 bases from V and 3 from J; bases not matched to a gene: 6. Germline assignment: CDR1 MNHEY and CDR2 SVGAGI. The CDR3 bases are TGTGCCAGCAGTTCGGACAGGAGTGGCTACGAGCAGTACTTC. Residues: CASSSDRSGYEQYF.

V usage is TRBV5-1 and J usage is TRBJ2-7, with D perhaps TRBD1 (5 bases). CDR3 length: 15 amino acids. The germline CDR1 and CDR2 sequences are SGHRS and YFSETQ. Trimming took off 2 bases at V and 5 bases at J, with 17 bases between the two ends. The CDR3 DNA reads as TGCGCCAGCAGCTTCCTTCAGGGCCTTAGGAACGAGCAGTACTTC. Translation: CASSFLQGLRNEQYF.

This clone is a singleton in its sample. J is TRBJ2-7 and V is TRBV2; D perhaps matches TRBD1 (5 bases). Trimming removed 4 bases at V and 0 bases at J, with 16 bases between. Germline CDR1 and CDR2: SNHLY and FYNNEI. The CDR3 length is 16 residues. This CDR3 reads CASSVLGAPSSYEQYF. CDR3 coding DNA: TGTGCCAGCAGTGTCCTAGGGGCTCCGTCCTCCTACGAGCAGTACTTC.

This rearrangement joins TRBV30 to TRBJ2-2, with 9 bases lining up with TRBD2. With V trimmed by 6 bases and J by 1 base, 3 bases remained unmatched. From germline, CDR1 is GTSNPN and CDR2 SVGIG (reference sequence). CDR3 length: 14 residues. The CDR3 loop reads CACYSGGNTGELFF. The CDR3 nucleotides are TGTGCCTGTTATAGCGGGGGGAACACCGGGGAGCTGTTTTTT. Together with reference TRBV30 and TRBJ2-2, the CDR3 gives the full variable domain: SQTIHQWPATLVQPVGSPLSLECTVEGTSNPNLYWYRQAAGRGLQLLFYSVGIGQISSEVPQNLSASRPQDRQFILSSKKLLLSDSGFYLCACYSGGNTGELFFGEGSRLTVL.

This chain joins TRBV5-4 and TRBJ2-3; possibly TRBD2 for D (5 bases). The CDR3 contains 15 residues. CDR1 is SGHNT and CDR2 is YYREEE in the germline V gene (reference sequence). Trimming removed 3 bases from V and 2 bases from J, with 13 bases in between. The CDR3 coding sequence is TGTGCCAGCAGCTGGGGAAGGACTTCCACAGATACGCAGTATTTT. Encoded protein: CASSWGRTSTDTQYF.

The rearrangement joins TRBV4-3 to TRBJ1-6; D uncertain. Trimming took off 0 bases at V and 14 bases at J, with 11 bases between the two ends. This CDR3 spans 13 amino acids. CDR1 is LGHNA, CDR2 YSLEER, per germline. DNA of the CDR3: TGCGCCAGCAGCCAAGATTCGAGTACGGCCCTCCACTTT. This translates into CASSQDSSTALHF.

This chain links TRBV6-5 with TRBJ2-5; 8 nucleotides agree with TRBD1. Germline V gene lookup returns CDR1 MNHEY and CDR2 SVGAGI. CDR3 length equals 15 residues. V gave up 6 bases and J gave up 2 bases; unmatched junction bases: 8. In DNA, the CDR3 is TGTGCCAGCAGGAAGTTGGACAGGGAACAAGAGACCCAGTACTTC. Its translation is CASRKLDREQETQYF.

This clone was seen once. This sequence joins TRBV9 and TRBJ2-7, with TRBD2 identical over 14 bases. CDR1 is SGDLS and CDR2 is YYNGEE in the germline V gene. The CDR3 loop spans 15 amino acids. After removal of 3 bases from V and 4 bases from J, the junction contained 3 bases not matched to a gene. CDR3 protein: CASSATSGGVYEQYF. The DNA for the CDR3 is TGTGCCAGCAGCGCGACTAGCGGGGGGGTTTACGAGCAGTACTTC.

This clone was detected once. The chain links TRBV19 to TRBJ2-3; D gene unclear. The ends were cut back, 2 bases at V and 1 base at J, with 4 bases in the middle. Germline values: CDR1 LNHDA, CDR2 SQIVND (reference sequence). CDR3 length: 13 amino acids. The CDR3 reads CASSITGTDTQYF. CDR3 coding DNA: TGTGCCAGTAGTATAACGGGCACAGATACGCAGTATTTT.

This clone has a single count. The V call is TRBV7-2, the J call TRBJ2-7; tentative D call: TRBD2 (6 bases). The CDR3 length is 16 residues. Germline V gene data show CDR1 as SGHTA and CDR2 as FQGNSA. V was trimmed by 0 bases and J by 2 bases, leaving 14 bases between them. This chain's CDR3 is CASSLARRGQAYEQYF. In DNA form, the CDR3 reads TGTGCCAGCAGCTTAGCGAGGAGGGGCCAGGCCTACGAGCAGTACTTC.

V usage is TRBV4-3 and J usage is TRBJ1-1; D is unresolved. V was trimmed by 1 base and J by 1 base, leaving 7 bases between them. This CDR3 comprises 14 residues. Per the germline V gene, CDR1 is LGHNA and CDR2 is YSLEER. The CDR3 DNA sequence: TGCGCCAGCAGCCAAGTATTCGGGAACACTGAAGCTTTCTTT. Residues: CASSQVFGNTEAFF.

The chain employs TRBV5-4 and TRBJ2-7; TRBD1 matches at 8 bases. Germline CDR1 SGHNT, CDR2 YYREEE (reference sequence). V lost 4 bases to trimming and J lost 6 bases; unmatched junction nucleotides: 9. The CDR3 totals 14 residues. This CDR3 is CASSPGQDVFEQYF. DNA of the CDR3: TGTGCCAGCAGCCCGGGACAGGATGTCTTCGAGCAGTACTTC.